A selection of T cell receptor beta chains follows, all from one sample in a study of blood T cells in healthy people across ages. From the 5' RACE reads, TCRdb called clonotypes with MiXCR, one entry per CDR3 protein. The table has 700,000 to 950,000 distinct CDR3 sequences, about 62% seen once; the top ten hold around 20%. The sample was blood. These receptors were obtained from a man between 25 and 39 years old in good health. The CDR3 runs from the conserved cysteine through the conserved F or W. The order of the fields is J gene, D gene, clone size, V gene, CDR3 DNA, CDR3 protein. A D gene is named only where the DNA matches it firmly. Clone size, where shown, is once, few, many, or a class for clones that have expanded.

>TRBJ1-2|NA|NA|TRBV6-5
TGTGCCAGCAGTCGCGGGACGAAGACCAGCTATGGCTACACCTTC
CASSRGTKTSYGYTF
>TRBJ2-7|NA|NA|TRBV20-1
TGCAGTGCTAGCCGGCCCTACGGAGTCTACGAGCAGTACTTC
CSASRPYGVYEQYF
>TRBJ2-2|NA|NA|TRBV29-1
TGCAGCGTCGGGTACGGGGCCTCGGGATCCGGGGAGCTGTTTTTT
CSVGYGASGSGELFF
>TRBJ1-6|NA|NA|TRBV5-1
TGCGCCAGCAGCTTAAATCCAGAAGAGATTTCACCCCTCCACTTT
CASSLNPEEISPLHF
>TRBJ1-6|NA|NA|TRBV2
TGTGCCAGCATTGGTGTGGCGAACATGTCACCCCTCCACTTT
CASIGVANMSPLHF
>TRBJ2-1|TRBD1|NA|TRBV7-2
TGTGCCAGCAGCTTAGAATTTTCCGGACAGGGTACACGGCTGCAGTTCTTC
CASSLEFSGQGTRLQFF
>TRBJ2-5|NA|NA|TRBV4-1
TGCGCCAGCAGCCAAGGGCTGGCATCAGAGACCCAGTACTTC
CASSQGLASETQYF
>TRBJ2-7|TRBD2|NA|TRBV9
TGTGCCAGCAGCGTAGCGGGAGGCCGTTCCTACAATGAGCAGTACTTC
CASSVAGGRSYNEQYF
>TRBJ2-6|NA|NA|TRBV3-1
TGTGCCAGCAGCCAACTAAGGACAGCTGGGGCCGACGTCCTGACTTTC
CASSQLRTAGADVLTF
>TRBJ2-7|NA|NA|TRBV7-2
TGTGCCAGCAGCTTAAATCAGGGTTTCTACGAGCAGTACTTC
CASSLNQGFYEQYF
>TRBJ1-1|NA|NA|TRBV20-1
TGCAGTGCCCAGGGTATGAACACTGAAGCTTTCTTT
CSAQGMNTEAFF
>TRBJ2-7|NA|NA|TRBV12-3/TRBV12-4
TGTGCCAGCAGTAGCGGACAGCTAGAGCAGTACTTC
CASSSGQLEQYF
>TRBJ2-1|TRBD1|NA|TRBV12-3/TRBV12-4
TGTGCCAGCATTCCGGGACAGGGATACAATGAGCAGTTCTTC
CASIPGQGYNEQFF
>TRBJ1-5|NA|NA|TRBV12-5
TGTGCTAGTGGTCTCGATCAGCCCCAGCATTTT
CASGLDQPQHF
>TRBJ2-7|NA|many|TRBV5-1
TGCGCCAGCAGCTTGGTACAGGACGCCTACGAGCAGTACTTC
CASSLVQDAYEQYF
>TRBJ2-7|NA|NA|TRBV6-5
TGTGCCAGCAGTTACGTGGGAACGGCCGAGCAGTACTTC
CASSYVGTAEQYF
>TRBJ2-7|TRBD1|NA|TRBV29-1
TGCAGCGTAAACAGGGGGGAAGGGTACGAGCAGTACTTC
CSVNRGEGYEQYF
>TRBJ2-5|NA|NA|TRBV20-1
TGCAGTGCTAGAGATCTCCTGGGGGTGGGGCAAGAGACCCAGTACTTC
CSARDLLGVGQETQYF
>TRBJ2-1|NA|NA|TRBV10-3
TGTGCCATAACTAGGGGCCAGGGAGTGGGCAATGAGCAGTTCTTC
CAITRGQGVGNEQFF
>TRBJ2-1|NA|NA|TRBV30
TGTGCCTGGAGTGTACAAAGAGGGGTCTCATACAATGAGCAGTTCTTC
CAWSVQRGVSYNEQFF
>TRBJ2-7|NA|NA|TRBV5-6
TGTGCCAGCAGCTCAACGGGGGCTCGGTGGTATTACGAGCAGTACTTC
CASSSTGARWYYEQYF
>TRBJ2-1|TRBD2|few|TRBV6-1
TGTGCCAGCAGTGCAACTAGCGGAAGCTCCTACAATGAGCAGTTCTTC
CASSATSGSSYNEQFF
>TRBJ1-5|NA|NA|TRBV28
TGTGCCAGCAGTTCGAACGGGGGGAGAGCCCAGCATTTT
CASSSNGGRAQHF
>TRBJ2-7|NA|NA|TRBV12-3/TRBV12-4
TGTGCCAGCAGTTTGAGTTACTACAGCTCCTACAATGAGCAGTACTTC
CASSLSYYSSYNEQYF
>TRBJ2-7|TRBD2|NA|TRBV2
TGTGCCAGCAGTGAATGGCGGGGGGGCTCCTACGAGCAGTACTTC
CASSEWRGGSYEQYF
>TRBJ1-4|TRBD1|NA|TRBV13
TGTGCCAGCAGCTTAGCGGCGACAGGGATTGAAAAACTGTTTTTT
CASSLAATGIEKLFF
>TRBJ2-7|TRBD2|NA|TRBV2
TGTGCCGACGCGCTAGCGGGGGTTTCCGAGCAGTACTTC
CADALAGVSEQYF
>TRBJ1-1|NA|once|TRBV7-9
TGTGCCAGCAGCTCCTTGGACACTGAAGCTTTCTTT
CASSSLDTEAFF
>TRBJ2-1|NA|NA|TRBV13
TGTGCCAGCAGCTTTGGAGAGGAGCAGTTCTTC
CASSFGEEQFF
>TRBJ2-7|NA|NA|TRBV6-1
TGTGCCAGCCGCCGGGACCTTGCCTCCTACGAGCAGTACTTC
CASRRDLASYEQYF
>TRBJ2-7|TRBD2|few|TRBV7-2
TGTGCCAGCAGAAAAACCACACTAGGAGGCGGGAGGGCCGAGAACGAGCAGTACTTC
CASRKTTLGGGRAENEQYF
>TRBJ2-1|NA|NA|TRBV4-3
TGCGCCAGCAGCCAAGATGAGTCCGCAAATGGGGATGAGCAGTTCTTC
CASSQDESANGDEQFF
>TRBJ2-1|NA|few|TRBV5-1
TGCGCCAGCAGCGGAGGATCTCTGGAGCAGTTCTTC
CASSGGSLEQFF
>TRBJ2-7|TRBD1|NA|TRBV7-2
TGTGCCAACAGCTCTGACAGGGGAAACGAGCAGTACTTC
CANSSDRGNEQYF
>TRBJ2-5|NA|NA|TRBV7-9
TGTGCCAGCAGCTTAGATGCCCAAGAGACCCAGTACTTC
CASSLDAQETQYF
>TRBJ1-5|NA|NA|TRBV7-2
TGTGCCAGCAGCTTGTACAGCACCAATAGCAATCAGCCCCAGCATTTT
CASSLYSTNSNQPQHF
>TRBJ1-4|NA|NA|TRBV30
TGTGCCTGGAGTGTTTGGCAGGGGAGAGAAAAACTGTTTTTT
CAWSVWQGREKLFF